This record covers a single TCR beta chain. Its antigen is unknown. Base qualities are not provided; no much larger clone lies one nucleotide away. These data come from a study of chemoradiotherapy in HPV16-positive cancers (dated by TCRdb to 2021 to 2024). Some background on the complete study: Functional T-cell assays on cells from a couple of HPV16-positive patients defined candidate HPV-specific T-cell clones and common TCR motifs. The candidate HPV-specific TCRs and motifs were subsequently tracked in TCR repertoires obtained from 70 to 95 patients with HPV-related cancers. Whether T-cell immunity against the HPV oncoproteins E6 and E7 changes during chemoradiotherapy and whether survival is affected by this immunity were examined in the study. General findings and caveats noted by the study authors: Expansion of candidate HPV-specific clones and E7-related TCR motifs was observed in the tumor microenvironment during treatment, whereas no such expansion was observed for non-HPV-specific T cells. Improved recurrence-free survival in HPV16-positive patients was associated with expansion of HPV-responsive T cells during chemoradiotherapy. The functional definition of HPV-specific T cells came from only a couple of HPV16-positive patients, and the survival association was reported for HPV16-positive patients.

Repertoires were sampled repeatedly over the course of chemoradiotherapy so that clonal expansion in the tumor microenvironment could be followed. From the cysteine through the phenylalanine, the CDR3 covers 18 amino acids. Only the CDR3 portion is preserved as DNA: 54 bases, with reading frame beginning at the first base. Trimming removed 3 bases from V and 3 bases from J, leaving 23 bases between the germline ends. Sequences LNHDA (CDR1) and SQIVND (CDR2) are obtained from the germline V gene (reference sequence). To prepare the library, the immunoSEQ multiplex PCR assay was applied. The clones in this table, taken by TCRdb from immuneACCESS, are in-frame only. Not every clone is retained; where verified, under half of the shortfall comes from an unresolved V gene, and the cause of the rest is unknown. Within this sample are just under 1,500 clones, with 85% to 95% of them counted one time only. Of the sample, nearly 7.5% falls within the top ten clones.

The sample consisted of tumor tissue, taken from a patient who underwent chemoradiotherapy. Here the chain combines TRBV19 and TRBJ1-1; a weak D assignment points to TRBD1 (5 bases agree). This clonotype was obtained from a human donor with HPV-associated anogenital cancer. The base sequence is TGTGCCAGTAGTATGACCTCCCACACACGGGGGGTTGACACTGAAGCTTTCTTT. This translates into CASSMTSHTRGVDTEAFF.